This T cell receptor (beta chain) came from a study of regulatory T cells in long-lasting Graves disease. Time point meaning: newly diagnosed GD, antithyroid drugs for less than 3 months. RNA isolated from PBMCs was used to make the TCR library. General study results and limits: TCR diversity in persistent Graves' patients was below that of newly diagnosed ones.

CDR3-region Arm-PCR and iRepertoire HTBI primers produced the TCR beta libraries. From the multiplex PCR reads, TCRdb called clonotypes with MiXCR, one entry per CDR3 protein. Of about 560,000 distinct CDR3 sequences in the sample, roughly a sixth are singletons; the top ten hold more than 10%. This clonotype was seen a handful of times. Its antigen is still unknown. CDR3 length: 17 residues. Trimming removed 5 bases from V and 8 bases from J; junction bases left unmatched: 17. The V gene's germline CDR1 is MNHEY and CDR2 SVGEGT. The data also belong to a second study, concerning T cells in Graves' hyperthyroidism and ophthalmopathy.

The receptor was isolated from a man in his late teens or twenties with Graves disease. V and J are TRBV6-2 or TRBV6-3 and TRBJ2-1; 8 bases are shared with TRBD2. This specimen was peripheral blood mononuclear cells (PBMCs), taken at new diagnosis, from a patient treated with antithyroid drugs. CDR3: CASSGYIAGPPQDEQFF. Here the CDR3 DNA reads TGTGCCAGCAGTGGGTATATAGCGGGACCACCTCAGGATGAGCAGTTCTTC.